The T cell receptor (beta chain) described here comes from a study of siplizumab effects on memory and regulatory T cells. Comments on this clone: The antigen is undetermined. At one end the junction does not follow the germline gene, possibly because of a read error.

Study-wide findings and caveats: A mean of roughly 70% of mappable alloreactive CD4+ clones were Treg-derived with siplizumab, compared with roughly 27% in controls.

Using immunoSEQ multiplex PCR, the repertoire was profiled, and TCRdb retains in-frame clones only, with some absent. The sample holds 100,000 or so clones, roughly 94% seen once. The CDR3 length is 14 residues. Germline CDR1 SGHAT, CDR2 FQNNGV. Sequencing input: Tregs sorted from blood. The TCR originated in a human donor in good health. This chain connects TRBV11-2 to TRBJ2-3; the D gene is possibly TRBD1 (8 bases). The CDR3 DNA sequence: TGTGCCAGCAGCTCGAGGGGGGGGACAGGTACGCAGTATTTT. It is translated as CASSSRGGTGTQYF.